The rows below give T cell receptor beta chains drawn from one sample of a study of T cell responses to AZD1222 COVID-19 vaccine. Libraries were prepared by immunoSEQ multiplex PCR; TCRdb keeps only in-frame clonotypes and omits some of them. In the table there are approximately 180,000 clones, 88% of which are singletons. Sequenced here: peripheral blood, sampled 28 days after the second AZD1222 dose. The receptors derive from an adult who received the AZD1222 COVID-19 vaccine. Each CDR3 is given with its conserved first and last residue. A D gene is named only where the DNA matches it firmly. Clone sizes are given selectively: once, few, many, or a class where the clone is expanded.

NA NA TRBJ2-7 14 TRBV4-2 CASSQAWGGDEQYF
NA NA TRBJ2-4 12 TRBV28 CASSLPQNIQYF
NA NA TRBJ1-4 15 TRBV27 CASSTHGSTNEKLFF
TRBD1 NA TRBJ1-3 16 TRBV28 CASSLWGTGFGNTIYF
NA NA TRBJ1-3 12 TRBV6-2/TRBV6-3 CASSHSGNTIYF
TRBD2 NA TRBJ2-2 14 TRBV6-7 CASRKSGRTGELFF
NA NA TRBJ1-5 16 TRBV3-1/TRBV3-2 CASSQGWGNSNQPQHF
NA NA TRBJ1-1 16 TRBV21-1 CASSIGPRDSNTEAFF
TRBD1 few TRBJ2-7 16 TRBV27 CASSLDRVLARGEQYF
NA NA TRBJ2-5 14 TRBV11-1 CASRTTTHQETQYF
NA NA TRBJ2-1 15 TRBV4-3 CASSQDLGGGSEQFF
NA NA TRBJ1-4 16 TRBV5-1 CASSLAAIATNEKLFF
NA NA TRBJ2-3 14 TRBV9 CASSVLRSTDTQYF
NA NA TRBJ1-1 14 TRBV7-8 CASSIGGRGTEAFF
NA NA TRBJ1-2 14 TRBV19 CASSIPGAGFGYTF
NA NA TRBJ1-4 16 TRBV5-1 CASSLGRAANNEKLFF
TRBD1 NA TRBJ2-4 16 TRBV7-9 CASTSDRGLTKNIQYF
TRBD1 NA TRBJ2-2 15 TRBV2 CASSSGQGYTGELFF
TRBD1 NA TRBJ1-2 13 TRBV29-1 CSVEDNRGNGYTF
NA NA TRBJ2-1 15 TRBV4-3 CASSQAQGGYNEQFF
TRBD2 NA TRBJ2-3 16 TRBV3-1/TRBV3-2 CASSLGLALSTDTQYF
NA NA TRBJ2-2 17 TRBV19 CASSLKGRFANTGELFF
NA NA TRBJ2-1 16 TRBV19 CASSMGSGAGRVEQFF
NA NA TRBJ1-1 11 TRBV5-6 CASSYGTEAFF
NA NA TRBJ1-5 16 TRBV9 CASSTSRGAGNQPQHF
NA NA TRBJ2-7 13 TRBV6-2/TRBV6-3 CASSYSWQAGQYF
TRBD2 NA TRBJ2-7 15 TRBV19 CASSPQEAGAYEQYF
TRBD2 NA TRBJ2-2 15 TRBV5-8 CASRGGAGVTGELFF
NA NA TRBJ1-1 15 TRBV5-6 CASSFLRGMDTEAFF
NA NA TRBJ1-5 15 TRBV14 CASSQGPAYSQPQHF
TRBD2 NA TRBJ2-1 16 TRBV5-5 CASSVLAGGDGNEQFF
TRBD1 NA TRBJ2-7 15 TRBV5-4 CASSRDRGKSDEQYF
NA NA TRBJ2-3 17 TRBV27 CASSLIILGPNTDTQYF
NA NA TRBJ2-4 13 TRBV7-2 CASTQGLRNIQYF
NA NA TRBJ2-7 13 TRBV28 CASSKQGFYEQYF
NA NA TRBJ1-3 13 TRBV7-8 CASTQGSGNTIYF
TRBD1 NA TRBJ1-5 16 TRBV6-6 CASSYGSGGMGQPQHF